Included here is one T cell receptor beta chain sequence, with context. The antigen is undetermined. The sample belongs to a study of T cell responses to AZD1222 COVID-19 vaccine. Broader study findings: At baseline, just five to seven AZD1222 recipients tested seropositive. Reports indicate that nearly half of spike-specific TCRs are directed at unmutated variant regions.

The analysis combined second doses at about 4 or about 12 weeks. TCRdb keeps only in-frame clones here, not all; method: immunoSEQ multiplex PCR. The table shows about 54,000 clones, with around 88% occurring only once. The sample in question was peripheral blood, obtained 28 days after the second AZD1222 dose. This sequence originates from an adult who received the AZD1222 COVID-19 vaccine.

CDR3 sequence (DNA): TGTGCCAGCAGCGGCAATCAGCCCCAGCATTTT. Protein product: CASSGNQPQHF. The chain recombines TRBV6-5 with TRBJ1-5; unclear D gene. Germline V gives CDR1 MNHEY, CDR2 SVGAGI. This CDR3 is built from 11 residues. V lost 6 bases and J lost 2, with 2 bases in between.